One sample yielded the 11 T cell receptor beta chains listed below, sequenced in a study of T-cell memory formation after mild COVID-19 (dated by TCRdb to the early 2020s). The library was generated by 5' RACE. TCRdb shows the sequencer as Illumina NovaSeq 6000. The raw public reads went through TCRdb reprocessing: fastp at Q25, MiXCR clone calling, in-frame beta chains kept. Records with the same CDR3 protein are collapsed into one entry carrying the most frequent genes and DNA. Counted in this sample were 140,000 to 150,000 distinct CDR3 sequences; about 19% of them appeared once. The ten largest clones capture approximately 2% of the sample. The sequencing sample was made of PBMCs or a T cell subset sorted from them (not recorded which). Receptors originate from an adult woman who had mild COVID-19 (a few samples of this study predate the infection). The sample titles of this study are shuffled in the database, so cell type and time point are left out; the donor was told from shared clones.

The chain links TRBV12-3 or TRBV12-4 to TRBJ2-2, with a tentative D call TRBD2 (6 bases). This CDR3 is 15 amino acids long. Trimming removed 7 bases at V and 0 bases at J, with 12 bases between. The CDR3 bases are TGTGCCAGCACCCCCAGCGGGCCGAACACCGGGGAGCTGTTTTTT. Translation: CASTPSGPNTGELFF.

The chain carries TRBV5-1 and TRBJ2-6; D is uncertain. V lost 2 bases, J lost 4 bases, and 13 bases lay in between. The CDR3 is made up of 16 amino acids. Germline V gene lookup returns CDR1 SGHRS and CDR2 YFSETQ. The CDR3 sequence is CASSLYAVSGANVLTF. CDR3 DNA: TGCGCCAGCAGCTTATATGCGGTTTCCGGGGCCAACGTCCTGACTTTC.

A few counts support this clonotype. The chain couples TRBV6-5 to TRBJ2-7, with D tentatively TRBD2 (6 bases). The CDR3 runs 15 residues. Germline CDR1 is MNHEY and CDR2 is SVGAGI. With 5 bases removed from V and 1 base from J, the gap between germline ends came to 15 bases. CDR3 loop: CASSGLSTKSYEQYF. In DNA form, the CDR3 reads TGTGCCAGCAGTGGACTATCGACAAAGTCCTACGAGCAGTACTTC.

This clonotype was recorded a few times. The CDR3, as DNA: TGTGCCAGCCTCCGGACAGGGGTAATCACTGAAGCTTTCTTT. This codes for CASLRTGVITEAFF. This rearrangement joins TRBV2 to TRBJ1-1; 9 bases map to TRBD1. Trimming removed 8 bases from V and 4 bases from J; junction bases left unmatched: 8. The CDR3 has 14 amino acids. The V gene's germline CDR1 is SNHLY and CDR2 FYNNEI.

J is TRBJ2-1 and V is TRBV7-2; 10 bases fit TRBD2. The CDR3 has 15 residues. The V segment lost 5 bases and the J segment 1 base; nucleotides outside the gene matches: 2. Germline CDR1 reads SGHTA; CDR2 reads FQGNSA. CDR3 DNA sequence: TGTGCCAGCAGCGATAGCGGGAGGTCCTACAATGAGCAGTTCTTC. Protein product: CASSDSGRSYNEQFF.

This clonotype has more than one count but fewer than ten. The chain is built from TRBV29-1 and TRBJ1-2; D may be TRBD1 (6 bases). The CDR3 contains 16 residues. Germline V gene data show CDR1 as SQVTM and CDR2 as ANQGSEA. Trimming removed 3 bases at V and 8 bases at J, with 25 bases between. The CDR3 is CSVDALGDAGVRGYTF. CDR3 DNA sequence: TGCAGCGTTGACGCCCTCGGGGATGCAGGGGTTAGGGGCTACACCTTC.

In its sample, this clonotype was seen many times. The chain has TRBV25-1 and TRBJ2-5; no firm D call. This CDR3 is 15 amino acids long. The V end lost 6 bases, the J end lost 7 bases, and 21 bases lay between the germline ends. Germline CDR1 and CDR2: MGHDK and SYGVNS. CDR3 DNA sequence: TGTGCCAGCAGCCCAGTCGGCCCCCATAGTGGGACCCAGTACTTC. Translating it yields CASSPVGPHSGTQYF.

This chain joins TRBV4-2 and TRBJ1-2; 7 nucleotides match TRBD1. Trimming took 4 bases from V and 4 from J; bases not matched to a gene: 6. Germline lookup yields CDR1 LGHNA and CDR2 YNFKEQ. The CDR3 length is 14 residues. The DNA for the CDR3 is TGTGCCAGCAGCCGGGAGGGGGCGGGCTATGGCTACACCTTC. This encodes CASSREGAGYGYTF.

The V and J genes are TRBV12-3 or TRBV12-4 and TRBJ1-6, with D maybe TRBD1 (5 bases). The CDR3 is 18 residues long. Trimming pared 3 bases from V and 4 bases from J, leaving 19 bases between. The CDR3 reads CASSLETEIFSYNSPLHF. Written as DNA, the CDR3 is TGTGCCAGCAGTTTGGAGACAGAGATCTTCTCTTATAATTCACCCCTCCACTTT.

This clonotype occurred a few times. The V call is TRBV24-1, the J call TRBJ2-7, with D possibly being TRBD2 (5 bases). There are 16 residues in the CDR3. V was clipped by 4 bases and J by 2 bases, with 17 bases between them. The germline gives CDR1 KGHDR, CDR2 SFDVKD. In DNA, the CDR3 is TGTGCCACCAGTGAAACGCGGAGGCAGGAAACCTACGAGCAGTACTTC. It is translated as CATSETRRQETYEQYF.

This clonotype was observed once. The chain employs TRBV7-6 and TRBJ1-3; weak D call: TRBD1 (5 bases). V lost 2 bases, J lost 2 bases, and 13 bases lay in between. Per the germline V gene, CDR1 is SGHVS and CDR2 is FNYEAQ. This CDR3 region has 16 residues. CDR3 DNA: TGTGCCAGCAGCTTAAAACCCTGGGGGGCTGGAAACACCATATATTTT. Its protein is CASSLKPWGAGNTIYF.